This T cell receptor (beta chain) is drawn from a study of a mutant IDH1 vaccine in newly diagnosed glioma. Note on this clone: Its antigen is as yet unknown.

Noted time point: week 11, during vaccination. Each vaccine dose was 300 ug of mutant IDH1 20-mer peptide, with topical imiquimod. This CDR3 is built from 14 residues. Per the germline V gene, CDR1 is MNHEY and CDR2 is SVGAGI. V dropped 7 bases and J dropped 4; count of bases not matched to a gene: 9. Here immunoSEQ multiplex PCR was the method, and the copy in TCRdb shows in-frame clones only, minus some. This table holds 55,000 to 65,000 clones, more than 80% found once. The rearrangement uses TRBV6-5 and TRBJ1-1, with TRBD1 matching over 7 bases. The starting material was PBMCs, obtained from a glioma patient whose treatment included an IDH1 peptide vaccine. The TCR was taken from a man aged 25-40 years with glioma. CDR3 bases: TGTGCCAGCAACCCGGGACAGACGACCACTGAAGCTTTCTTT. Translating it yields CASNPGQTTTEAFF.